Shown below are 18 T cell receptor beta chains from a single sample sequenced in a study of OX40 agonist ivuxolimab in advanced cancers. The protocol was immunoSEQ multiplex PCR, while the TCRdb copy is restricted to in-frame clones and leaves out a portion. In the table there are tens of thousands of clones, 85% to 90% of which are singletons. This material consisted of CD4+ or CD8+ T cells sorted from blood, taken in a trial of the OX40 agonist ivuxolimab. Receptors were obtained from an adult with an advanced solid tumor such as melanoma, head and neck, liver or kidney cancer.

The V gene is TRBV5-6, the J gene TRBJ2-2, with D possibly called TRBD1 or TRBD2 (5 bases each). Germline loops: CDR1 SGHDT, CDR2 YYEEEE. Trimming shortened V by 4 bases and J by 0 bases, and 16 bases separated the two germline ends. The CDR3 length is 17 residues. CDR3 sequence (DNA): TGTGCCAGCAGCCCGGGACCGATGATAACGAACACCGGGGAGCTGTTTTTT. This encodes CASSPGPMITNTGELFF.

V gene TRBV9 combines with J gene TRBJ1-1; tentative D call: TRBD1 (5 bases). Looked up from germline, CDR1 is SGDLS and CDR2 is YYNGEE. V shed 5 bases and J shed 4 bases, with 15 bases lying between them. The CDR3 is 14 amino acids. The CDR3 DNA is TGTGCCAGCAGACCAATGGGGGGGAGCACTGAAGCTTTCTTT. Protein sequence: CASRPMGGSTEAFF.

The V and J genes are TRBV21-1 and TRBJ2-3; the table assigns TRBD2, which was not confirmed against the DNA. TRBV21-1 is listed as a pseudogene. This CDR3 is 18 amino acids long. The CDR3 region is CASSKGTSGPPSTDTQYF. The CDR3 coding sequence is TGTGCCAGCAGCAAAGGTACTAGCGGGCCACCTAGCACAGATACGCAGTATTTT.

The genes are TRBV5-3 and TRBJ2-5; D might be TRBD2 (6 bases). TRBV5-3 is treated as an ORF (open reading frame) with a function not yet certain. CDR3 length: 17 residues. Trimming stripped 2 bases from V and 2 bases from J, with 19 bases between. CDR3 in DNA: TGTGCCAGAAGCTTTTGCACCCGTAGCGGTACGCAAGAGACCCAGTACTTC. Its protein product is CARSFCTRSGTQETQYF.

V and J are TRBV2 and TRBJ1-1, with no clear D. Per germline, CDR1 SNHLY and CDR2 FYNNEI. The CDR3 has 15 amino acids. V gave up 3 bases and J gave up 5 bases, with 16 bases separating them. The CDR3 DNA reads TGTGCCAGCAGTGATATTCGAGGGTCGTGGACTGAAGCTTTCTTT. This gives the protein CASSDIRGSWTEAFF.

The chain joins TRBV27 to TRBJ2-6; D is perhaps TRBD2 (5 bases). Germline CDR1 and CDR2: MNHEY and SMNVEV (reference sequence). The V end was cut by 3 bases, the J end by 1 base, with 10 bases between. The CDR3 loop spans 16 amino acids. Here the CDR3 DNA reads TGTGCCAGCAGTTTGGACGGAGGTTCTGGGGCCAACGTCCTGACTTTC. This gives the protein CASSLDGGSGANVLTF.

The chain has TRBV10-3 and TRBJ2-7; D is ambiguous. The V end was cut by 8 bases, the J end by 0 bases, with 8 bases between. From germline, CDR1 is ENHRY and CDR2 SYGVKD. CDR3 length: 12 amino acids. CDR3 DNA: TGTGCCATCGGTGTCTTCTCCTACGAGCAGTACTTC. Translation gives CAIGVFSYEQYF.

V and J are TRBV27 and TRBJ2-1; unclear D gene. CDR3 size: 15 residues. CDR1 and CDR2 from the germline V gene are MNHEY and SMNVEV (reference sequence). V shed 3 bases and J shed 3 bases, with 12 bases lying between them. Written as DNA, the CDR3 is TGTGCCAGCAGTTTCGGGCTAGTTCTCTACAATGAGCAGTTCTTC. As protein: CASSFGLVLYNEQFF.

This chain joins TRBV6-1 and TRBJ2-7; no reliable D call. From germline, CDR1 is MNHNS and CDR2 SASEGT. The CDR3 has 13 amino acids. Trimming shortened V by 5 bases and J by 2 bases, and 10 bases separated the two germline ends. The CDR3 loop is CASSPLGPYEQYF. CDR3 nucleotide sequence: TGTGCCAGCAGTCCCCTCGGACCCTACGAGCAGTACTTC.

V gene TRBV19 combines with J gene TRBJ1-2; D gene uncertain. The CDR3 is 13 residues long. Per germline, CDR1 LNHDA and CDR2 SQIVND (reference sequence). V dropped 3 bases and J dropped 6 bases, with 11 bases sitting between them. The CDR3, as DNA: TGTGCCAGTAGTATCAACGTGGGAAATGGCTACACCTTC. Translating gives CASSINVGNGYTF. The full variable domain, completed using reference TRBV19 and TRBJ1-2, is DGGITQSPKYLFRKEGQNVTLSCEQNLNHDAMYWYRQDPGQGLRLIYYSQIVNDFQKGDIAEGYSVSREKKESFPLTVTSAQKNPTAFYLCASSINVGNGYTFGSGTRLTVV.

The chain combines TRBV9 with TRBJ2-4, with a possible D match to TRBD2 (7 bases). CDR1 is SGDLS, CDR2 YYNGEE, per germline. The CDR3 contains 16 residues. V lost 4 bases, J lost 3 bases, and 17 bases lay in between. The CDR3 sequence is CASSLDGGADKNIQYF. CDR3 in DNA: TGTGCCAGCAGCTTAGATGGGGGGGCAGACAAAAACATTCAGTACTTC.

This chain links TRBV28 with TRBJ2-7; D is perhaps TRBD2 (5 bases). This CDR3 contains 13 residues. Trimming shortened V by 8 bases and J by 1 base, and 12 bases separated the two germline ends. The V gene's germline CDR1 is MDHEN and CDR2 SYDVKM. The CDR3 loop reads CASGRTDSYEQYF. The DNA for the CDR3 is TGTGCCAGCGGTAGGACTGATTCCTACGAGCAGTACTTC. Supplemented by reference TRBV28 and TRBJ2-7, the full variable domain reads DVKVTQSSRYLVKRTGEKVFLECVQDMDHENMFWYRQDPGLGLRLIYFSYDVKMKEKGDIPEGYSVSREKKERFSLILESASTNQTSMYLCASGRTDSYEQYFGPGTRLTVT.

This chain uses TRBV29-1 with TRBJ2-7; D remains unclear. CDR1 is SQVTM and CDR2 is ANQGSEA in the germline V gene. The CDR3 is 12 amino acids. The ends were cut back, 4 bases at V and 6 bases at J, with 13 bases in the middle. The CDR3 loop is CSVAANRIEQYF. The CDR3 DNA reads TGCAGCGTTGCTGCGAATCGGATCGAGCAGTACTTC.

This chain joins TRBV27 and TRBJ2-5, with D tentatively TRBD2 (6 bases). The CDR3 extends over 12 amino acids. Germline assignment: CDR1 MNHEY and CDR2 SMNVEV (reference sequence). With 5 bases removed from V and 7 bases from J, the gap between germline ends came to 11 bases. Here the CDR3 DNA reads TGTGCCAGCAGTATAGCGGATGGGACCCAGTACTTC. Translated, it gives CASSIADGTQYF.

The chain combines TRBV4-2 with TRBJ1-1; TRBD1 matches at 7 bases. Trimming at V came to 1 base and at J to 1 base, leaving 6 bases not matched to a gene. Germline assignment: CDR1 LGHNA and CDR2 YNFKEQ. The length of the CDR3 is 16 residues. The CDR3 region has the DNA TGTGCCAGCAGCCAAGGGACAGGCCTAGGGAACACTGAAGCTTTCTTT. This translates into CASSQGTGLGNTEAFF.

CDR3 nucleotides: TGTGCCAGCAGTTTCCAGGGGAATGGTGAAGCTTTCTTT. Translated, it gives CASSFQGNGEAFF. The chain joins TRBV27 to TRBJ1-1, with D possibly being TRBD1 (6 bases). CDR1 MNHEY and CDR2 SMNVEV come from the germline V gene (reference sequence). This CDR3 region has 13 residues. Trimming cost V 3 bases and J 7 bases, with 12 bases left between them.

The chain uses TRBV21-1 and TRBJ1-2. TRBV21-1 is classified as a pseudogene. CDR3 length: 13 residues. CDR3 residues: CASSNTPYGGYTF. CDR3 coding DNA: TGTGCCAGCAGCAACACCCCCTACGGTGGCTACACCTTC.

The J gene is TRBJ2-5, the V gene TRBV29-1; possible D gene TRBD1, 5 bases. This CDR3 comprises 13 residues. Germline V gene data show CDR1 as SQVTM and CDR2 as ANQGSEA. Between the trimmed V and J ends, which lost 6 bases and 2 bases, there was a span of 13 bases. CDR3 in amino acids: CSVPVTVQETQYF. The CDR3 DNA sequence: TGCAGCGTACCTGTGACAGTACAAGAGACCCAGTACTTC.